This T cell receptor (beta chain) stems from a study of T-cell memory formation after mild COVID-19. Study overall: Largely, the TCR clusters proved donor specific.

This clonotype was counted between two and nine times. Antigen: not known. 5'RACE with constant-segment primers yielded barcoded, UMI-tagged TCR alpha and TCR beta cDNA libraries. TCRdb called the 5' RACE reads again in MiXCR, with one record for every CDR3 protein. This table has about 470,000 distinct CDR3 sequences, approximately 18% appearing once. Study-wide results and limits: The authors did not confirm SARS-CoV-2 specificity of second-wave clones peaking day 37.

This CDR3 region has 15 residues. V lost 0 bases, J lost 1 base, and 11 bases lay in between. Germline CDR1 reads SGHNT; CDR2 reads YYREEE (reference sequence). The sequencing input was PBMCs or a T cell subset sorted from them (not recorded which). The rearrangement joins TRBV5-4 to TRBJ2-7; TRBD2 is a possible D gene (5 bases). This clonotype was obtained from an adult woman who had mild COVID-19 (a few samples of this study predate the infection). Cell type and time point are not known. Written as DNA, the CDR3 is TGTGCCAGCAGCTTGGCGGTAGCGTCGTCCTACGAGCAGTACTTC. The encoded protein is CASSLAVASSYEQYF.